This TCR beta chain was sequenced in a study of cytomegalovirus exposure and HLA in healthy donors (dated by TCRdb to about 2017). Context from the whole study: According to a later analysis, the 120 or so validation repertoires were produced on the same platform as the roughly 600 repertoires of the first cohort. The study aimed to test whether cataloging public T cell receptors could reveal signatures of past pathogen exposure. A separate validation cohort of approximately 130 different subjects was used in addition to the approximately 700-subject first cohort. To predict cytomegalovirus infection status, the study brought together high-throughput TCR immunosequencing, statistical association of individual TCRs with disease status, and machine learning. The paper's findings and limits, for the study overall: In vitro tests confirmed that three of the cytomegalovirus-associated TCR beta chains recognize cytomegalovirus antigens. The study listed 164 TCR beta chains as associated with cytomegalovirus. Most TCR sequences were seen in very few donors, while some public TCRs were found in many individuals. Subsequent analysis determined that TCRs grouped into clusters in the first cohort also showed a tendency toward co-occurrence across the 130 or so validation repertoires, and 94% of cluster scores exceeded 0. Cytomegalovirus status was reported to be diagnosed by the classifier with high specificity and sensitivity in both the original and validation cohorts. The authors suggested that the approach could potentially be generalized to other disease states and immunological phenotypes. The validation cohort had no HLA typing available for a later analysis, so co-occurrence within that cohort was assessed over all 120 or so repertoires.

In regard to this clone: No antigen is known for it. No base qualities exist here, and no much larger clone lies one base off it.

The library was made by the immunoSEQ multiplex PCR assay. On the authors' methods: A statistical classification framework was built for diagnosing cytomegalovirus status from the catalog of TCR beta chain sequences. TCRdb limited this immuneACCESS table to in-frame rearrangements with V and J called. A share of clones is missing; checked studies link under half to unresolved V genes, and the rest is unexplained. That table gives V, J and clone size, and the DNA gave D and trimming. A total of about 180,000 clones appear in this sample, 75% to 90% of them only once. Jointly, the top ten make up 16% of the sample. Trimming removed 3 bases from V and 7 bases from J, leaving 12 bases between the germline ends. The CDR3 has 13 amino acids, counting the end cysteine and phenylalanine. CDR3 DNA is the only sequence kept; it has 39 bases, read in frame from the first base. Looking up the germline V gene (reference sequence) yields CDR1 GTSNPN and CDR2 SVGIG.

The donors belonged to the validation cohort of about 120 subjects, which was separate from the roughly 670-subject first cohort. Source material: PBMCs. The rearranged segments are TRBV30 and TRBJ1-4; 5 matching bases give a weak D call of TRBD1. This receptor was obtained from a man younger than 30 in good health and CMV-seropositive. The DNA reads as follows: TGTGCCTGGAGGATTCAGGGTAGTGAAAAACTGTTTTTT. Translation gives CAWRIQGSEKLFF.